The next 26 T cell receptor beta chains were all read from a single sample in a study of blood T cell repertoires in COVID-19. TCRdb's copy holds only in-frame clones and misses some; the assay was immunoSEQ multiplex PCR. The sample yields some 30,000 clones, approximately 83% seen once. Sequencing used peripheral blood. The receptors shown here come from a man aged 70 or older with active COVID-19.

The chain employs TRBV11-2 and TRBJ1-1, with TRBD1 matching 8 bases. The V and J ends lost 5 bases and 5 bases, in that order; junction bases with no gene match: 19. Germline V gives CDR1 SGHAT, CDR2 FQNNGV. The CDR3 covers 18 residues. CDR3 in amino acids: CASSLRPTGGQRGTEAFF. Here the CDR3 DNA reads TGTGCCAGCAGCCTTCGGCCTACAGGGGGGCAGAGGGGGACTGAAGCTTTCTTT.

The J gene is TRBJ2-2, the V gene TRBV7-9; 7 bases agree with TRBD1. The CDR3 is 16 amino acids. V lost 6 bases to trimming and J lost 1 base; unmatched junction nucleotides: 8. CDR1 SEHNR and CDR2 FQNEAQ come from the germline V gene (reference sequence). DNA of the CDR3: TGTGCCAGCAGTCGCAGGGGGAACCAGAACACCGGGGAGCTGTTTTTT. This encodes CASSRRGNQNTGELFF.

The rearrangement uses TRBV4-2 and TRBJ2-1; D possibly corresponds to TRBD2 (6 bases). The CDR3 loop spans 13 amino acids. Germline assignment: CDR1 LGHNA and CDR2 YNFKEQ. V was pared by 4 bases and J by 9 bases, with 13 bases between. The CDR3: CASSPEGGTEQFF. DNA for the CDR3: TGTGCCAGCAGCCCAGAGGGCGGGACTGAGCAGTTCTTC.

The chain links TRBV30 to TRBJ1-6; TRBD1 matches 7 bases. Per germline, CDR1 GTSNPN and CDR2 SVGIG (reference sequence). Losses at the gene ends were 3 bases for V and 5 bases for J; bases not matched to a gene: 4. CDR3 size: 14 residues. The CDR3 DNA follows: TGTGCCTGGAGGATAGGGACAGATAATTCACCCCTCCACTTT. Its translation is CAWRIGTDNSPLHF.

This chain joins TRBV2 and TRBJ1-5, with TRBD1 identical over 8 bases. The V segment lost 8 bases and the J segment 1 base; nucleotides outside the gene matches: 7. CDR1 is SNHLY, CDR2 FYNNEI, per germline. This CDR3 spans 15 amino acids. In nucleotides, the CDR3 is TGTGCCAGCCGTCCCCGACAGGGGAGCAATCAGCCCCAGCATTTT. Protein product: CASRPRQGSNQPQHF. Together with reference TRBV2 and TRBJ1-5, the CDR3 gives the full variable domain: EPEVTQTPSHQVTQMGQEVILRCVPISNHLYFYWYRQILGQKVEFLVSFYNNEISEKSEIFDDQFSVERPDGSNFTLKIRSTKLEDSAMYFCASRPRQGSNQPQHFGDGTRLSIL.

The chain carries TRBV6-1 and TRBJ1-1, with D perhaps TRBD1 (6 bases). The CDR3 consists of 16 residues. V shed 4 bases and J shed 0 bases, with 15 bases lying between them. In germline, CDR1 is MNHNS, CDR2 SASEGT. CDR3 residues: CASSVAGDRVNTEAFF. The CDR3, as DNA: TGTGCCAGCAGTGTGGCAGGGGATCGTGTGAACACTGAAGCTTTCTTT.

V usage is TRBV5-5 and J usage is TRBJ2-3; TRBD2 agrees at 14 bases. The CDR3 is made up of 18 amino acids. The germline gives CDR1 SGHKS, CDR2 YYEKEE (reference sequence). Trimming removed 4 bases from V and 0 bases from J; junction bases left unmatched: 7. CDR3 in amino acids: CASSPTSGRAVSTDTQYF. The DNA for the CDR3 is TGTGCCAGCAGCCCGACTAGCGGGAGGGCCGTCAGCACAGATACGCAGTATTTT.

The rearrangement joins TRBV11-2 to TRBJ2-4; 8 nucleotides line up with TRBD2. In germline, CDR1 is SGHAT, CDR2 FQNNGV. V dropped 3 bases and J dropped 12; count of bases not matched to a gene: 10. The CDR3 has 14 amino acids. The CDR3 DNA is TGTGCCAGCAGCTTTGATTTAAGCGGGGGACATCAGTACTTC. It translates to CASSFDLSGGHQYF. Filled out from reference TRBV11-2 and TRBJ2-4, the complete variable domain reads EAGVAQSPRYKIIEKRQSVAFWCNPISGHATLYWYQQILGQGPKLLIQFQNNGVVDDSQLPKDRFSAERLKGVDSTLKIQPAKLEDSAVYLCASSFDLSGGHQYFGAGTRLSVL.

DNA of the CDR3: TGTGCCAGCCCAGGGGAGAGGACTCGCGAGCAGTACTTC. Translation gives CASPGERTREQYF. The gene calls are TRBV6-4 and TRBJ2-7; D may be TRBD1 (6 bases). In germline, CDR1 is MRHNA, CDR2 SNTAGT. This CDR3 is 13 amino acids long. With 8 bases removed from V and 6 bases from J, the gap between germline ends came to 17 bases.

This chain connects TRBV9 to TRBJ1-5, with TRBD1 matching over 7 bases. Germline CDR1 reads SGDLS; CDR2 reads YYNGEE. The V gene end was trimmed by 7 bases and the J gene end by 3 bases; junction bases not matched to a gene: 7. This CDR3 is 14 amino acids long. This CDR3 is CASSRDRDNQPQHF. For the CDR3, the DNA is TGTGCCAGCTCCCGGGACAGAGACAATCAGCCCCAGCATTTT. Full variable domain (missing parts from reference TRBV9 and TRBJ1-5): DSGVTQTPKHLITATGQRVTLRCSPRSGDLSVYWYQQSLDQGLQFLIQYYNGEERAKGNILERFSAQQFPDLHSELNLSSLELGDSALYFCASSRDRDNQPQHFGDGTRLSIL.

This chain connects TRBV5-8 to TRBJ1-1; a weak D match, TRBD1 (5 bases). Trimming removed 2 bases at V and 2 bases at J, with 19 bases between. The CDR3 loop spans 17 amino acids. CDR1 and CDR2 (germline): SGHTS, YDEGEE. The CDR3, as DNA: TGTGCCAGCAGCTTCAAGGGGCAGCTCCGGTCCAACACTGAAGCTTTCTTT. Its translation: CASSFKGQLRSNTEAFF.

DNA of the CDR3: TGCGCCAGCAGCCTTAGCGGTTCTAGCACAGATACGCAGTATTTT. This sequence encodes CASSLSGSSTDTQYF. The gene calls are TRBV5-1 and TRBJ2-3; tentatively, D is TRBD2 (6 bases). The CDR3 spans 15 residues. Germline V gene data show CDR1 as SGHRS and CDR2 as YFSETQ. V lost 4 bases, J lost 0 bases, and 12 bases lay in between.

The chain joins TRBV5-1 to TRBJ2-3; D may be TRBD1 (5 bases). This CDR3 contains 13 residues. The germline V and J ends were trimmed by 0 bases and 6 bases, with 8 bases remaining between them. CDR1 SGHRS and CDR2 YFSETQ come from the germline V gene. DNA of the CDR3: TGCGCCAGCAGCTTGGAGGGGCTGGATACGCAGTATTTT. It codes for CASSLEGLDTQYF.

The chain carries TRBV10-2 and TRBJ2-2; 8 bases map to TRBD2. Losses at the gene ends were 10 bases for V and 2 bases for J; bases not matched to a gene: 6. The CDR3 has 14 residues. CDR1 and CDR2 from the germline V gene are WSHSY and SAAADI. As DNA, the CDR3 is TGCGCCACCGGGGGGGGAGTTAACACCGGGGAGCTGTTTTTT. Translated, it gives CATGGGVNTGELFF.

This sequence joins TRBV10-1 and TRBJ2-5; TRBD1 is a possible D gene (6 bases). Germline CDR1 is WNHNN and CDR2 is SYGVQD (reference sequence). V was clipped by 6 bases and J by 3 bases, with 29 bases between them. The length of the CDR3 is 19 residues. The CDR3 nucleotides read TGCGCCAGCAGACGCGCCCCGGACAGTTCGTCTCCCTCAAAAGAGACCCAGTACTTC. As protein: CASRRAPDSSSPSKETQYF.

In DNA, the CDR3 is TGTGCCAGCAGCCTGCGACAGGGTAATGTGGAGACCCAGTACTTC. Its translation: CASSLRQGNVETQYF. This chain joins TRBV14 and TRBJ2-5; TRBD1 matches 7 bases. The CDR3 runs 15 residues. V lost 4 bases and J lost 5; bases outside the gene matches: 10. Germline V CDR1 and CDR2: SGHDN, FVKESK.

This chain connects TRBV7-9 to TRBJ2-4; tentatively, D is TRBD1 (6 bases). The V and J ends lost 4 bases and 8 bases respectively, with 18 bases between them. Germline assignment: CDR1 SEHNR and CDR2 FQNEAQ (reference sequence). The CDR3 runs to 15 residues. The CDR3 DNA reads as TGTGCCAGCAGCTATAGTCAGGGGCGGGCGGACATTCAGTACTTC. This sequence encodes CASSYSQGRADIQYF.

This chain joins TRBV6-5 and TRBJ1-2; D unresolved. Trimming took off 7 bases at V and 7 bases at J, with 19 bases between the two ends. Per the germline V gene, CDR1 is MNHEY and CDR2 is SVGAGI. This CDR3 region has 14 residues. The CDR3 here is CASTPGSTTGGYTF. For the CDR3, the DNA is TGTGCCAGCACCCCCGGGAGTACCACGGGTGGCTACACCTTC.

The chain couples TRBV2 to TRBJ1-1; D perhaps matches TRBD1 (5 bases). The germline V gene encodes CDR1 SNHLY and CDR2 FYNNEI. Trimming took 1 base from V and 0 from J, leaving 6 bases between them. The length of the CDR3 is 14 residues. CDR3 sequence: CASSEGQMNTEAFF. CDR3 sequence (DNA): TGTGCCAGCAGTGAAGGACAGATGAACACTGAAGCTTTCTTT. Looking up the rest from reference TRBV2 and TRBJ1-1 gives the full variable domain: EPEVTQTPSHQVTQMGQEVILRCVPISNHLYFYWYRQILGQKVEFLVSFYNNEISEKSEIFDDQFSVERPDGSNFTLKIRSTKLEDSAMYFCASSEGQMNTEAFFGQGTRLTVV.

This chain uses TRBV5-6 with TRBJ2-5; D not certain. The CDR3 consists of 14 residues. Trimming left V 0 bases short and J 5 bases short, with 11 bases between. Per germline, CDR1 SGHDT and CDR2 YYEEEE. CDR3 DNA: TGTGCCAGCAGCTTGGTCGCCACTGCCGAGACCCAGTACTTC. Its protein is CASSLVATAETQYF. The whole variable domain, filled in from reference TRBV5-6 and TRBJ2-5, reads DAGVTQSPTHLIKTRGQQVTLRCSPKSGHDTVSWYQQALGQGPQFIFQYYEEEERQRGNFPDRFSGHQFPNYSSELNVNALLLGDSALYLCASSLVATAETQYFGPGTRLLVL.

The rearrangement links TRBV5-1 to TRBJ1-1, with 8 bases lining up with TRBD1. Germline V gives CDR1 SGHRS, CDR2 YFSETQ. This CDR3 comprises 17 residues. Unmatched junction bases numbered 9, after V lost 2 bases and J lost 0 bases. The CDR3 nucleotides are TGCGCCAGCAGCTTTGGACAGGGTCCTTCTATGAACACTGAAGCTTTCTTT. This gives the protein CASSFGQGPSMNTEAFF.

The chain has TRBV27 and TRBJ1-5, with a weak D call TRBD1 (5 bases). The CDR3 is made up of 15 amino acids. V was shortened by 1 base and J by 3 bases, with 10 bases between the two germline ends. Germline CDR1 and CDR2: MNHEY and SMNVEV (reference sequence). DNA for the CDR3: TGTGCCAGCAGTTTATACAGGCAGCACAATCAGCCCCAGCATTTT. This translates into CASSLYRQHNQPQHF.

The gene calls are TRBV15 and TRBJ2-7; maybe TRBD2 (7 bases). V gave up 1 base and J gave up 6 bases, with 16 bases separating them. The CDR3 has 15 amino acids. Germline CDR1 and CDR2: LNHNV and YYDKDF (reference sequence). CDR3 in DNA: TGTGCCACCAGCAGAGTAATAGGGGGGGGTGGCGAGCAGTACTTC. It is translated as CATSRVIGGGGEQYF. Full variable domain (remainder filled in from reference TRBV15 and TRBJ2-7): DAMVIQNPRYQVTQFGKPVTLSCSQTLNHNVMYWYQQKSSQAPKLLFHYYDKDFNNEADTPDNFQSRRPNTSFCFLDIRSPGLGDTAMYLCATSRVIGGGGEQYFGPGTRLTVT.

This clone was observed a handful of times. The chain recombines TRBV7-3 with TRBJ2-3; 10 nucleotides line up with TRBD2. The CDR3 has 14 residues. Losses at the gene ends were 5 bases for V and 6 bases for J; bases not matched to a gene: 5. CDR1 is SGHTA and CDR2 is FQGTGA in the germline V gene. The CDR3 here is CASSIAGGDDTQYF. In nucleotides, the CDR3 is TGTGCCAGCAGCATAGCGGGAGGTGACGATACGCAGTATTTT.

This clone turned up a few times. V and J are TRBV2 and TRBJ2-7; a possible D gene is TRBD2 (6 bases). The length of the CDR3 is 14 residues. Germline V CDR1 and CDR2: SNHLY, FYNNEI. V dropped 6 bases and J dropped 3 bases, with 15 bases sitting between them. The CDR3 sequence: CASRRGSMGYEQYF. As DNA, the CDR3 is TGTGCCAGCAGGCGGGGCAGTATGGGCTACGAGCAGTACTTC.

V gene TRBV3-1 (or the pseudogene TRBV3-2) combines with J gene TRBJ2-3, with 7 bases lining up with TRBD2. The junction had 14 bases not matched to a gene; V was cut back by 0 bases and J by 2 bases. The CDR3 spans 19 residues. The germline V gene encodes CDR1 LGHDT and CDR2 YNNKEL (reference sequence). The CDR3 here is CASSQEYGRPRGFTDTQYF. The CDR3 region has the DNA TGTGCCAGCAGCCAAGAATACGGGAGGCCAAGAGGTTTCACAGATACGCAGTATTTT.